This is a list of T cell receptor beta chains from one sample in a study of OX40 agonist ivuxolimab in advanced cancers. Profiling relied on immunoSEQ multiplex PCR, and the TCRdb table lists in-frame clones only, not all of them. This table holds roughly 61,000 clones, approximately 78% found once. This specimen consisted of CD4+ or CD8+ T cells sorted from blood, obtained in a trial of the OX40 agonist ivuxolimab. Receptors were obtained from an adult with an advanced solid tumor such as melanoma, head and neck, liver or kidney cancer. CDR3s include the opening cysteine and the closing phenylalanine or tryptophan. A D gene is named only where the DNA matches it firmly. Expanded clones are given a class, and other clones once, few, many or no size at all.

CDR3 length,V gene,D gene,clone size,J gene,CDR3 protein,CDR3 DNA
13,TRBV11-3,-,-,TRBJ2-5,CASSSAGLETQYF,TGTGCCAGCAGCTCTGCGGGCCTAGAGACCCAGTACTTC
15,TRBV5-1,-,-,TRBJ2-7,CASSVTRGRSYEQYF,TGCGCCAGCAGCGTAACCAGGGGGAGGTCCTACGAGCAGTACTTC
14,TRBV6-5,-,-,TRBJ2-5,CASRTPGGGETQYF,TGTGCCAGCAGGACCCCCGGAGGGGGGGAGACCCAGTACTTC
16,TRBV5-1,TRBD2,-,TRBJ2-7,CASSLGTSGASYEQYF,TGCGCCAGCAGCTTGGGGACTAGCGGGGCTTCCTACGAGCAGTACTTC
16,TRBV28,TRBD1,-,TRBJ2-2,CASSPGTGAFGGELFF,TGTGCCAGCAGCCCCGGGACAGGGGCGTTTGGCGGGGAGCTGTTTTTT
15,TRBV5-1,-,-,TRBJ2-7,CASSMDSHSSYEQYF,TGCGCCAGCAGCATGGACAGTCACAGCTCCTACGAGCAGTACTTC
17,TRBV9,TRBD2,-,TRBJ2-5,CASSVMGLAGSQETQYF,TGTGCCAGCAGCGTAATGGGACTAGCGGGGAGCCAAGAGACCCAGTACTTC
15,TRBV18,TRBD1,-,TRBJ2-1,CASSRPGQGLNEQFF,TGTGCCAGCTCACGACCGGGACAGGGTCTCAATGAGCAGTTCTTC
14,TRBV7-2,-,-,TRBJ1-2,CASTQGGANYGYTF,TGTGCCAGCACACAAGGGGGAGCCAACTATGGCTACACCTTC
17,TRBV5-6,-,once,TRBJ1-5,CASSLYGAGDSNQPQHF,TGTGCCAGCAGCTTGTACGGGGCCGGAGATAGCAATCAGCCCCAGCATTTT
13,TRBV18,-,-,TRBJ2-3,CASSPGFTDTQYF,TGTGCCAGCTCACCAGGGTTTACAGATACGCAGTATTTT
12,TRBV10-3,-,few,TRBJ1-2,CAIRRKDYGYTF,TGTGCCATCAGGAGGAAGGACTATGGCTACACCTTC
14,TRBV4-2,TRBD2,-,TRBJ2-7,CASSPGLAGYEQYF,TGTGCCAGCAGCCCCGGACTAGCGGGCTACGAGCAGTACTTC
13,TRBV6-1,-,-,TRBJ2-3,CASSGTLGNTQYF,TGTGCCAGCAGTGGTACACTAGGAAATACGCAGTATTTT
16,TRBV7-6,TRBD2,-,TRBJ2-5,CASSLRGLADQETQYF,TGTGCCAGCAGCTTACGGGGACTAGCGGACCAAGAGACCCAGTACTTC
16,TRBV9,TRBD2,once,TRBJ2-1,CASAPGGLAGYNEQFF,TGTGCCAGCGCACCGGGGGGACTAGCGGGATACAATGAGCAGTTCTTC
14,TRBV6-1,-,-,TRBJ2-3,CASSDRSSTDTQYF,TGTGCCAGCAGTGACCGTTCTAGCACAGATACGCAGTATTTT
15,TRBV19,-,-,TRBJ1-6,CASSTGPGRNSPLHF,TGTGCCAGTAGCACAGGTCCAGGTCGAAATTCACCCCTCCACTTT
17,TRBV7-2,-,-,TRBJ1-5,CASSTRTGIGGNQPQHF,TGTGCCAGCAGCACAAGGACTGGGATCGGGGGCAATCAGCCCCAGCATTTT
12,TRBV18,-,-,TRBJ2-5,CASGPGVETQYF,TGTGCCAGTGGCCCGGGGGTAGAGACCCAGTACTTC
13,TRBV12-5,-,few,TRBJ2-7,CASGLSGTYEQYF,TGTGCTAGTGGCCTTTCAGGTACCTACGAGCAGTACTTC
16,TRBV10-3,TRBD2,-,TRBJ2-1,CAISESGTSWATEQFF,TGTGCCATCAGTGAGTCGGGGACTAGCTGGGCCACGGAGCAGTTCTTC
15,TRBV15,TRBD1,-,TRBJ2-7,CATRRGGQGFYEQYF,TGTGCCACCAGAAGGGGGGGACAGGGATTTTACGAGCAGTACTTC
16,TRBV18,-,few,TRBJ2-2,CASSPSPGGLIGELFF,TGTGCCAGCTCACCATCCCCGGGGGGCCTTATCGGGGAGCTGTTTTTT
14,TRBV6-6,-,-,TRBJ1-2,CASSYRTPNYGYTF,TGTGCCAGCAGTTACCGGACGCCTAACTATGGCTACACCTTC
14,TRBV18,-,-,TRBJ1-2,CASSADRLNYGYTF,TGTGCCAGCTCAGCCGACAGGCTAAACTATGGCTACACCTTC
13,TRBV5-4,-,-,TRBJ1-2,CASSFRDAYGYTF,TGTGCCAGCAGCTTCAGGGATGCCTATGGCTACACCTTC
15,TRBV7-3,TRBD1,-,TRBJ2-2,CASSSRTGVTGELFF,TGTGCCAGCAGCTCCAGGACAGGGGTAACCGGGGAGCTGTTTTTT
17,TRBV25-1,-,-,TRBJ1-2,CASSNQQVVGQSYGYTF,TGTGCCAGCAGTAACCAGCAGGTAGTAGGGCAATCCTATGGCTACACCTTC
12,TRBV10-3,TRBD1,-,TRBJ1-2,CAISRDSLGYTF,TGTGCCATCAGCCGGGACAGTCTTGGCTACACCTTC